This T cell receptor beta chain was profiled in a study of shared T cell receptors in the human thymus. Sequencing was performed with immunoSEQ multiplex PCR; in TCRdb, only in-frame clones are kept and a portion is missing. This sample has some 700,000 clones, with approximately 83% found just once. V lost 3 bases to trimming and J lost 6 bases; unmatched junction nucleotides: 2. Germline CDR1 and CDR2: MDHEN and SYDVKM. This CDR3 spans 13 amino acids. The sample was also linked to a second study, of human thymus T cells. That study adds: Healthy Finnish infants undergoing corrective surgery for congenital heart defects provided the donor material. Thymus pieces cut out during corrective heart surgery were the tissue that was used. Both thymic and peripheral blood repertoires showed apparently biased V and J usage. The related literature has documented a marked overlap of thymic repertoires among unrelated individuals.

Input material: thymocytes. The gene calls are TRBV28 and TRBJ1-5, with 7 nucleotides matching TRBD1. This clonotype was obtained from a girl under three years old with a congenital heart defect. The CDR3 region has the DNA TGTGCCAGCAGTTTCGCAGGGGGTCAGCCCCAGCATTTT. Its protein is CASSFAGGQPQHF. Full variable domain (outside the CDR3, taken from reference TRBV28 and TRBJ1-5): DVKVTQSSRYLVKRTGEKVFLECVQDMDHENMFWYRQDPGLGLRLIYFSYDVKMKEKGDIPEGYSVSREKKERFSLILESASTNQTSMYLCASSFAGGQPQHFGDGTRLSIL.